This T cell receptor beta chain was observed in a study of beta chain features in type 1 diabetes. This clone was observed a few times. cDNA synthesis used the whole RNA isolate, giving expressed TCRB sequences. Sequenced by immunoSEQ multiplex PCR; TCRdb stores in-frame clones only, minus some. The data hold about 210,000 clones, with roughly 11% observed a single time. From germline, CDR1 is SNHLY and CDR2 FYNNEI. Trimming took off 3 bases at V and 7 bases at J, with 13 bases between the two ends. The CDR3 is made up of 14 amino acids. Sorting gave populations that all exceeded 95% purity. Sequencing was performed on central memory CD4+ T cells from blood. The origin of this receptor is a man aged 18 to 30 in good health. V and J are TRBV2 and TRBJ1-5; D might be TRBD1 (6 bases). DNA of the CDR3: TGTGCCAGCAGTGACTCTAACAGGGACCAGCCCCAGCATTTT. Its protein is CASSDSNRDQPQHF. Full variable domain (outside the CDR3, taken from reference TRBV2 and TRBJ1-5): EPEVTQTPSHQVTQMGQEVILRCVPISNHLYFYWYRQILGQKVEFLVSFYNNEISEKSEIFDDQFSVERPDGSNFTLKIRSTKLEDSAMYFCASSDSNRDQPQHFGDGTRLSIL.